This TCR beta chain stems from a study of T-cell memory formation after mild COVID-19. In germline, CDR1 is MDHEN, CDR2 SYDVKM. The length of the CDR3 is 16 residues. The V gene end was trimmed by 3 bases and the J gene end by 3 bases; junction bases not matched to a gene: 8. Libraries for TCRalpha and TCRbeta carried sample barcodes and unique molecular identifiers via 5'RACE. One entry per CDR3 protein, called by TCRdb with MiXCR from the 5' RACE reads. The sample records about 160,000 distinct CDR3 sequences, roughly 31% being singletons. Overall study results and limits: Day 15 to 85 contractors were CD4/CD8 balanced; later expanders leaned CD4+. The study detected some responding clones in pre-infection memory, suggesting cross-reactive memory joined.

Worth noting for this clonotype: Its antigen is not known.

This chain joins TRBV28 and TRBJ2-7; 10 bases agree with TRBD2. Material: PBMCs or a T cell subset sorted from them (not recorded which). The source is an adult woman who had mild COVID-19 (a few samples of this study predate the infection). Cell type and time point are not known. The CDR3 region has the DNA TGTGCCAGCAGTTTCTACCTGGCTAGCGGGAGCTACGAGCAGTACTTC. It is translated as CASSFYLASGSYEQYF. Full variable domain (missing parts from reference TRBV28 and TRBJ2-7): DVKVTQSSRYLVKRTGEKVFLECVQDMDHENMFWYRQDPGLGLRLIYFSYDVKMKEKGDIPEGYSVSREKKERFSLILESASTNQTSMYLCASSFYLASGSYEQYFGPGTRLTVT.